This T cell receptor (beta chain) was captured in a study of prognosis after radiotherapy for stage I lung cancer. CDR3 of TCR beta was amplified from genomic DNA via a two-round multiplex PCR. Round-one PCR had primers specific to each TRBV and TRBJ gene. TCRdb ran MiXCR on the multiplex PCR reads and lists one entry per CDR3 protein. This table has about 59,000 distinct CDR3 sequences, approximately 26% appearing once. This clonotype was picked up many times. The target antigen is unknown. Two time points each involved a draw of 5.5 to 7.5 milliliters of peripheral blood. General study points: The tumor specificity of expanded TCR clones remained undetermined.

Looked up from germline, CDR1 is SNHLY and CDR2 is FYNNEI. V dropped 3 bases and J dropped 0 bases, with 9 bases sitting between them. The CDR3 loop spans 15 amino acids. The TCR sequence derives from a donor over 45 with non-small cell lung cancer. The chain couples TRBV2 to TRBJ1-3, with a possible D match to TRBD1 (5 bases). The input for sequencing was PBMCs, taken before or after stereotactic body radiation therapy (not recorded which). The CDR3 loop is CASSEGLRSGNTIYF. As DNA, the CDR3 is TGTGCCAGCAGTGAGGGGCTCCGCTCTGGAAACACCATATATTTT.